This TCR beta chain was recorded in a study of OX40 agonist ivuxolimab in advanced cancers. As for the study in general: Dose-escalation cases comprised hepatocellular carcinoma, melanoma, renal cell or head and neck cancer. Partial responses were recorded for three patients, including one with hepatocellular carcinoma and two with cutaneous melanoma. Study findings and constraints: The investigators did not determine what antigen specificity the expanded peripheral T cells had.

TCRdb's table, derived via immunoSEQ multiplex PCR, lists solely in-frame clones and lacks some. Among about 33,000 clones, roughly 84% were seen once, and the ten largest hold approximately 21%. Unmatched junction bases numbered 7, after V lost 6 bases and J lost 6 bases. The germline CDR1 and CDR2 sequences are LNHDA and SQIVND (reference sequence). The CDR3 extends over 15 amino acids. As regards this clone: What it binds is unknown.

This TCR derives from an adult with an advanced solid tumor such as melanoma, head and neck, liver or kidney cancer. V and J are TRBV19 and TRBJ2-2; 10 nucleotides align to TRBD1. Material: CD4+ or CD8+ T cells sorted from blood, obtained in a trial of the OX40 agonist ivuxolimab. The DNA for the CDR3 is TGTGCCAGTAGCCGGACAGGGGGTGGGGCCGGGGAGCTGTTTTTT. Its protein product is CASSRTGGGAGELFF.